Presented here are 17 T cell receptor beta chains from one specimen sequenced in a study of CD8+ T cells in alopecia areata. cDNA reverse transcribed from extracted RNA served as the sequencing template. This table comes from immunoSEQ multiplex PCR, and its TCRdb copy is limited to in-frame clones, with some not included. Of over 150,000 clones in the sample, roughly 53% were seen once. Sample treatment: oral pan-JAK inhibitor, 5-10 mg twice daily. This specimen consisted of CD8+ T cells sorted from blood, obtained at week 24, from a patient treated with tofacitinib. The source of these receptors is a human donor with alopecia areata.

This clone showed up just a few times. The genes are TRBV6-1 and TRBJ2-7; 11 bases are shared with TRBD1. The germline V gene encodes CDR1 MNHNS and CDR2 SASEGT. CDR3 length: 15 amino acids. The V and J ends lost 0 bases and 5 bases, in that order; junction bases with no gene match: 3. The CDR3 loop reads CASSEARGQGDEQYF. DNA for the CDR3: TGTGCCAGCAGTGAAGCGCGGGGACAGGGGGACGAGCAGTACTTC.

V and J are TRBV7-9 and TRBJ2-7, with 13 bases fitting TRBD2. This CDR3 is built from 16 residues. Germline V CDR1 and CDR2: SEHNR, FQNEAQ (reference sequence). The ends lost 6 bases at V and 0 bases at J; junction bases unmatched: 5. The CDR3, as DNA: TGTGCCAGCAGTCTCGGACTAGCGGGGGCCTCCTACGAGCAGTACTTC. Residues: CASSLGLAGASYEQYF. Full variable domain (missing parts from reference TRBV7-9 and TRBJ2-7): DTGVSQNPRHKITKRGQNVTFRCDPISEHNRLYWYRQTLGQGPEFLTYFQNEAQLEKSRLLSDRFSAERPKGSFSTLEIQRTEQGDSAMYLCASSLGLAGASYEQYFGPGTRLTVT.

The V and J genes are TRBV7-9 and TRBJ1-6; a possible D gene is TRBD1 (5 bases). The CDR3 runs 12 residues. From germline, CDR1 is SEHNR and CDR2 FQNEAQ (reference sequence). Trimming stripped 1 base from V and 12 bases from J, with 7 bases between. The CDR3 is CASSLGGEPLHF. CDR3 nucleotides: TGTGCCAGCAGCTTAGGAGGGGAACCCCTCCACTTT.

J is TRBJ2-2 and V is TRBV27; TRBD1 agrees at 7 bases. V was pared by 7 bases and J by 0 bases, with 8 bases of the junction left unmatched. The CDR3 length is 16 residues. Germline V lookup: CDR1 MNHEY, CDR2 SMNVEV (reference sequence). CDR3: CASIDRDRTNTGELFF. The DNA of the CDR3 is TGTGCCAGCATCGATCGGGACAGAACGAACACCGGGGAGCTGTTTTTT.

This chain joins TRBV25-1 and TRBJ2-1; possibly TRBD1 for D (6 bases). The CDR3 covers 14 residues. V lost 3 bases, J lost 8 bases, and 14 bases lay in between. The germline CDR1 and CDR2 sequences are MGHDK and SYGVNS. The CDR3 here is CASSDVNRDHEQFF. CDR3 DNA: TGTGCCAGCAGTGATGTGAACAGGGATCATGAGCAGTTCTTC.

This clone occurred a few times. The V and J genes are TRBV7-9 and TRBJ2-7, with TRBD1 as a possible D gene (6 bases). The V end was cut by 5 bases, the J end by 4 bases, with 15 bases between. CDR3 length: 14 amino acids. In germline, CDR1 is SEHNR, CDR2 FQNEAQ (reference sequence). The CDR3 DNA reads TGTGCCAGCAGCCCTGACAGGCTCGGATACGAGCAGTACTTC. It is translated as CASSPDRLGYEQYF.

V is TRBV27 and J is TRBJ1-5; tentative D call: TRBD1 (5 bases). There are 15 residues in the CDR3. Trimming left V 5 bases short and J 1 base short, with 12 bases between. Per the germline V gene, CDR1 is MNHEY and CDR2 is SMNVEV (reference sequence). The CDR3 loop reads CASSPGRGSNQPQHF. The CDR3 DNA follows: TGTGCCAGCAGTCCCGGTCGGGGGAGCAATCAGCCCCAGCATTTT.

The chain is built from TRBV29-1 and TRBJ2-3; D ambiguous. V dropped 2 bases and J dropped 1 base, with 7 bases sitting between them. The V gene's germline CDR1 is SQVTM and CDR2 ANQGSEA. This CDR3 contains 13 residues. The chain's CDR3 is CSVEYTGTDTQYF. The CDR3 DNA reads TGCAGCGTTGAATATACGGGCACAGATACGCAGTATTTT.

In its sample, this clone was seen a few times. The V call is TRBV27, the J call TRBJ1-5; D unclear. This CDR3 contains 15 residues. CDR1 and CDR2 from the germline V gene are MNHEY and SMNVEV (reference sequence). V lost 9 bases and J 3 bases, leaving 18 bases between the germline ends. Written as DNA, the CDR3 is TGTGCCAGAGTTCGATGGGAGGGCTCCAATCAGCCCCAGCATTTT. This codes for CARVRWEGSNQPQHF.

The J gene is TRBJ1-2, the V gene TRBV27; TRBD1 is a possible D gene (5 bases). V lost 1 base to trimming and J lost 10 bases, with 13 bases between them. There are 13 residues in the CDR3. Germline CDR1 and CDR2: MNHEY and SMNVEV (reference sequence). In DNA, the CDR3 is TGTGCCAGCAGTTTATGGGGCCGGGAGGACTACACCTTC. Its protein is CASSLWGREDYTF.

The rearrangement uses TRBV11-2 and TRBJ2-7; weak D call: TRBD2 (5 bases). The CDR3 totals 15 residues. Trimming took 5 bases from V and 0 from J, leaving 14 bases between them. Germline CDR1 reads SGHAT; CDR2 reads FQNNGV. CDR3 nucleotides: TGTGCCAGCAGCCCGACGAGGAGGAGCTCCTACGAGCAGTACTTC. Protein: CASSPTRRSSYEQYF.

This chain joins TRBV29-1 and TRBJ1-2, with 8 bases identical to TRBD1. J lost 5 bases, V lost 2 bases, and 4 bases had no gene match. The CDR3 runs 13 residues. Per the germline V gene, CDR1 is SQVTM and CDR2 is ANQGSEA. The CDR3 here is CSVEQGAVYGYTF. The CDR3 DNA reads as TGCAGCGTTGAACAGGGGGCTGTGTATGGCTACACCTTC.

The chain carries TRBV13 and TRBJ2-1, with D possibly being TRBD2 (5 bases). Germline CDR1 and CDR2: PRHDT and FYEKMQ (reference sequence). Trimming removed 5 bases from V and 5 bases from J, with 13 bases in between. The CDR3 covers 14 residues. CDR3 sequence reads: CASSPRTLDNEQFF. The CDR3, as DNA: TGTGCCAGCAGCCCCCGGACTCTCGACAATGAGCAGTTCTTC.

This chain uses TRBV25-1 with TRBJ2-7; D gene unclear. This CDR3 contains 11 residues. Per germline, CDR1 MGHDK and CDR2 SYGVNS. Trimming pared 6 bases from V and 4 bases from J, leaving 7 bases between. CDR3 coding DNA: TGTGCCAGCAGGGGTGGGTACGAGCAGTACTTC. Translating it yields CASRGGYEQYF.

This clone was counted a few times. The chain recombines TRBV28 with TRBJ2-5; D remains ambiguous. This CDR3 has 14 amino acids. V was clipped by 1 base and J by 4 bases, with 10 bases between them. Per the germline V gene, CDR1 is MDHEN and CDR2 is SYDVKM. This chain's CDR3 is CASSLYGGGETQYF. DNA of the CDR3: TGTGCCAGCAGTTTATACGGCGGCGGAGAGACCCAGTACTTC.

In DNA form, the CDR3 reads TGCGCCAGCAGCTATCGCTCCTACAATGAGCAGTTCTTC. It encodes CASSYRSYNEQFF. The chain links TRBV5-1 to TRBJ2-1; no firm D call. The CDR3 has 13 residues. V dropped 3 bases and J dropped 0 bases, with 4 bases sitting between them. The germline CDR1 and CDR2 sequences are SGHRS and YFSETQ.

CDR3 residues: CATSRESGGTGYTF. The DNA of the CDR3 is TGTGCCACCAGCAGAGAGTCGGGGGGAACAGGCTACACCTTC. This chain links TRBV15 with TRBJ1-2, with a weak D call TRBD1 (5 bases). V lost 0 bases and J 8 bases, leaving 13 bases between the germline ends. The length of the CDR3 is 14 residues. Germline V lookup: CDR1 LNHNV, CDR2 YYDKDF (reference sequence).